These T cell receptor beta chains were read from a single sample in a study of Ad26.COV2.S vaccination and SARS-CoV-2 variants. Libraries were prepared by immunoSEQ multiplex PCR; TCRdb keeps only in-frame clonotypes and omits some of them. The table includes around 400,000 clones, 83% detected once. This specimen was peripheral blood, taken in a trial of Ad26.COV2.S vaccine versus placebo. All receptors come from a person between 18 and 65 years old who received the Ad26.COV2.S COVID-19 vaccine or a placebo. The CDR3 runs from the conserved cysteine through the conserved F or W. The order of the fields is clone size, V gene, CDR3 protein. For some rows the clone size is stated as once, few or many, or as a class when expanded; others skip it.

>NA|TRBV5-1
CASSSTSGGKETQYF
>few|TRBV6-5
CASSKGQRYEQYF
>NA|TRBV10-3
CAISEGGLDTQYF
>NA|TRBV10-3
CAISGQYNEQFF
>NA|TRBV30
CASRSGTEAFF
>NA|TRBV12-5
CASSRDPDTEAFF
>NA|TRBV3-1/TRBV3-2
CASSQGEKQYF
>NA|TRBV5-1
CASSWTSGSPNTGELFF
>NA|TRBV5-1
CASSPKGQGAYEQYF
>many|TRBV7-9
CAILPGDIRPDTQYF
>NA|TRBV18
CASSPSTQETQYF
>NA|TRBV4-1
CASSLGVGGETQYF
>NA|TRBV3-1/TRBV3-2
CASSQRTAQNEQFF
>NA|TRBV7-3
CASSSVVPARWAQETQYF
>NA|TRBV2
CASSEKPRSLGNTEAFF
>NA|TRBV6-6
CVSSTAWTGELFF
>NA|TRBV4-1
CASIGLQRGNTEAFF
>NA|TRBV7-6
CASSLGAGGPFPASSYEQYF
>NA|TRBV5-6
CASSLAIGGIRSSYEQYF
>NA|TRBV6-4
CASSDSGDKAFF
>few|TRBV19
CASISQAQISGNTIYF
>NA|TRBV9
CASSAYFRGRRDTQYF
>NA|TRBV6-5
CASSYSRQGGGYTF
>NA|TRBV7-2
CASSLSQNEKLFF
>NA|TRBV27
CASSPVSGSYEQYF